The 20 T cell receptor beta chains below come from one sample, sequenced in a study of tumor-infiltrating lymphocytes in primary liver carcinoma. TCR beta cDNA was made from roughly 500 ng total RNA with a constant-region primer. Amplification in three nested multiplex PCR rounds with slightly modified ARM-PCR gave rise to TCR beta libraries. TRBV1-TRBV30 forward primers and a C-beta reverse primer were used in the first two PCR rounds, which each ran for about 10 cycles. Each CDR3 protein is one row after TCRdb ran MiXCR on the multiplex PCR reads. The data contain approximately 37,000 distinct CDR3 sequences, 60% to 80% of them singletons. Scientists recovered RNA and DNA together from approximately 20-30 mg of unsorted bulk tissue. The sample comprised tumor-adjacent normal liver tissue. All receptors come from a man aged 35 to 55 with primary liver carcinoma and hepatitis B virus infection.

In the case of this clonotype: Without the conserved terminal phenylalanine or tryptophan, this CDR3 likely stems from a read error. This chain joins TRBV14 and TRBJ2-1, with TRBD2 matching 8 bases. This CDR3 has 16 residues. Germline-derived CDR1 and CDR2 are SGHDN and FVKESK. CDR3 bases: TGTGCCAGCATTCCCGTAGCGGGATGGGTAAACAATGAACAGTTCTTA. Translation gives CASIPVAGWVNNEQFL.

In the case of this clonotype: Relative to the germline gene, one junction end is altered; a read error may explain this. V usage is TRBV28 and J usage is TRBJ2-1, with D maybe TRBD1 (5 bases). The CDR3 runs 15 residues. Looked up from germline, CDR1 is MDHEN and CDR2 is SYDVKM. The CDR3 reads CASSLVGASGYEQFF. The CDR3 DNA sequence: TGTGCAAGCAGTTTAGTTGGGGCATCTGGGTATGAGCAGTTCTTC.

This clonotype was detected a few times. The gene calls are TRBV6-1 and TRBJ2-1; the match to TRBD2 covers 8 bases. The CDR3 has 14 residues. The V segment lost 2 bases and the J segment 8 bases; nucleotides outside the gene matches: 5. Germline-derived CDR1 and CDR2 are MNHNS and SASEGT. CDR3 sequence (DNA): TGTGCCAGCAGTGAAATACCGCGGGGGGATGAGCAGTTCTTC. Amino acid sequence: CASSEIPRGDEQFF.

This clonotype was seen repeatedly, ten times or more. The chain combines TRBV5-1 with TRBJ2-2; TRBD1 matches at 8 bases. Trimming at V came to 4 bases and at J to 4 bases, leaving 12 bases not matched to a gene. The CDR3 length is 17 residues. Per the germline V gene, CDR1 is SGHRS and CDR2 is YFSETQ. The CDR3 DNA reads as TGCGCCAGCAGCCCAAGCCCACAGGGGGGATTCACCGGGGAGCTGTTTTTT. This sequence encodes CASSPSPQGGFTGELFF.

Remarks on this clonotype: Since the CDR3 does not end with the conserved phenylalanine or tryptophan, this likely comes from a read error. The chain uses TRBV10-3 and TRBJ2-3, with a tentative D call TRBD1 (6 bases). V was cut by 4 bases and J by 5 bases, with 13 bases left in between. The CDR3 is 14 residues long. Germline CDR1 and CDR2: ENHRY and SYGVKD. This CDR3 reads CAISGTGTIDTQYI. Here the CDR3 DNA reads TGTGCCATCAGTGGTACAGGGACCATAGATACGCAGTATATT.

A word on this clonotype: A read error may produce the germline difference seen at one junction end. V usage is TRBV10-2 and J usage is TRBJ2-7; D may be TRBD2 (5 bases). Per the germline V gene, CDR1 is WSHSY and CDR2 is SAAADI. CDR3 length equals 15 residues. The CDR3 DNA is TGCGCCAGCAGTGACTTCCGGAGGCTACCCTACGAGCTGTACTTC. Its protein is CASSDFRRLPYELYF.

Many counts were recorded for this clonotype. The chain is built from TRBV2 and TRBJ2-1, with D possibly TRBD1 on 5 matching bases. CDR1 is SNHLY, CDR2 FYNNEI, per germline. V was clipped by 3 bases and J by 5 bases, with 11 bases between them. The CDR3 covers 14 residues. CDR3 region: CASSENRPDNEQFF. The CDR3 coding sequence is TGTGCCAGCAGTGAGAACAGGCCTGACAATGAGCAGTTCTTC. Supplemented by reference TRBV2 and TRBJ2-1, the full variable domain reads EPEVTQTPSHQVTQMGQEVILRCVPISNHLYFYWYRQILGQKVEFLVSFYNNEISEKSEIFDDQFSVERPDGSNFTLKIRSTKLEDSAMYFCASSENRPDNEQFFGPGTRLTVL.

This clonotype was observed at least ten times. The CDR3 spells CASSFELNEQFF. The CDR3 nucleotides are TGTGCCAGCAGTTTTGAGCTGAATGAGCAGTTCTTC. The V call is TRBV28, the J call TRBJ2-1, with no clear D. The CDR3 has 12 amino acids. V lost 3 bases and J 7 bases, leaving 7 bases between the germline ends. Germline CDR1 is MDHEN and CDR2 is SYDVKM.

The chain joins TRBV29-1 to TRBJ2-7; D call uncertain. The germline V and J ends were trimmed by 3 bases and 3 bases, with 18 bases remaining between them. Looked up from germline, CDR1 is SQVTM and CDR2 is ANQGSEA. The CDR3 length is 15 residues. This CDR3 reads CSVDVGDSFNYEQYF. CDR3 nucleotide sequence: TGCAGCGTTGACGTTGGGGATAGTTTTAACTACGAGCAGTACTTC.

This chain links TRBV28 with TRBJ2-4, with a tentative D call TRBD1 (5 bases). The CDR3 covers 15 residues. V lost 9 bases and J 7 bases, leaving 22 bases between the germline ends. From germline, CDR1 is MDHEN and CDR2 SYDVKM. The CDR3 DNA is TGTGCCAGTAGACCAGTACAGGCTATAGGGAACATTCAGTACTTC. Translated, it gives CASRPVQAIGNIQYF.

A note on this clonotype: One end of the junction varies from germline; a read error may be responsible. CDR3 loop: CASSFPGTGGLFF. The CDR3 region has the DNA TGTGCCAGCAGTTTCCCAGGGACCGGGGGGCTGTTTTTT. The rearrangement joins TRBV28 to TRBJ2-2; D might be TRBD2 (6 bases). This CDR3 has 13 residues. Germline V gene data show CDR1 as MDHEN and CDR2 as SYDVKM.

V and J are TRBV6-1 and TRBJ1-1; D is unclear. CDR3 length equals 17 residues. V gave up 5 bases and J gave up 2 bases, with 21 bases separating them. Germline V gives CDR1 MNHNS, CDR2 SASEGT. The CDR3 DNA is TGTGCCAGCAGTAAAGGTGAAGGGCAGGAGGGTAACACTGAAGCTTTCTTT. This sequence encodes CASSKGEGQEGNTEAFF.

This clonotype was seen once. The rearrangement links TRBV11-2 to TRBJ2-1; 11 positions agree with TRBD2. The CDR3 extends over 16 amino acids. CDR1 and CDR2 (germline): SGHAT, FQNNGV. This chain's CDR3 is CRSSLETSGKGREQFF. The CDR3 DNA sequence: TGTCGCAGCAGCTTAGAGACTAGCGGGAAGGGTAGAGAGCAGTTCTTC. The whole variable domain, remainder taken from reference TRBV11-2 and TRBJ2-1, is EAGVAQSPRYKIIEKRQSVAFWCNPISGHATLYWYQQILGQGPKLLIQFQNNGVVDDSQLPKDRFSAERLKGVDSTLKIQPAKLEDSAVYLCRSSLETSGKGREQFFGPGTRLTVL.

The DNA for the CDR3 is TGCAGCGTTGGATTCGGGTGGGGCATGAACACTGAAGCTTTCTTT. The encoded protein is CSVGFGWGMNTEAFF. V is TRBV29-1 and J is TRBJ1-1, with a tentative D call TRBD1 (5 bases). CDR1 and CDR2 (germline): SQVTM, ANQGSEA. Trimming took off 4 bases at V and 0 bases at J, with 15 bases between the two ends. This CDR3 is 15 amino acids long. Supplemented by reference TRBV29-1 and TRBJ1-1, the full variable domain reads SAVISQKPSRDICQRGTSLTIQCQVDSQVTMMFWYRQQPGQSLTLIATANQGSEATYESGFVIDKFPISRPNLTFSTLTVSNMSPEDSSIYLCSVGFGWGMNTEAFFGQGTRLTVV.

Comments on this clonotype: Mismatch with germline at one junction end may stem from a read error. This chain links TRBV6-2 or TRBV6-3 with TRBJ2-2; TRBD2 might be the D (5 bases). The CDR3 runs 15 residues. In germline, CDR1 is MNHEY, CDR2 SVGEGT. CDR3 DNA: TGTGCCGGCAGTCCCCCGGGGTCGAACACCGGGGAGCTGTTTTTT. Protein product: CAGSPPGSNTGELFF.

The chain employs TRBV11-2 and TRBJ2-3; D not certain. CDR3 length equals 13 residues. Trimming removed 4 bases from V and 7 bases from J, with 12 bases in between. The germline CDR1 and CDR2 sequences are SGHAT and FQNNGV. Here the CDR3 DNA reads TGTGCCAGCAGCTACATCACGGCGTATACGCAGTATTTT. Residues: CASSYITAYTQYF. The full variable domain, rest sourced from reference TRBV11-2 and TRBJ2-3, is EAGVAQSPRYKIIEKRQSVAFWCNPISGHATLYWYQQILGQGPKLLIQFQNNGVVDDSQLPKDRFSAERLKGVDSTLKIQPAKLEDSAVYLCASSYITAYTQYFGPGTRLTVL.

For this clonotype: A much larger clone differs from this one at a single base, so this may be a read error. V gene TRBV14 combines with J gene TRBJ2-1, with a possible D match to TRBD2 (5 bases). CDR1 is SGHDN and CDR2 is FVKESK in the germline V gene. The CDR3 is 17 amino acids. The DNA for the CDR3 is TGTTCCATCAGCCAAGATCCTCGATCGACGGGGATCCTCCCCGGGTTCTTC. This sequence encodes CSISQDPRSTGILPGFF. Full variable domain (rest looked up from reference TRBV14 and TRBJ2-1): EAGVTQFPSHSVIEKGQTVTLRCDPISGHDNLYWYRRVMGKEIKFLLHFVKESKQDESGMPNNRFLAERTGGTYSTLKVQPAELEDSGVYFCSISQDPRSTGILPGFFGPGTRLTVL.

Within the sample, this clonotype is medium-sized. The chain carries TRBV6-5 and TRBJ2-7; 9 bases are a match to TRBD1. Germline assignment: CDR1 MNHEY and CDR2 SVGAGI. V lost 5 bases, J lost 4 bases, and 6 bases stayed unmatched. CDR3 length: 14 amino acids. The CDR3 region has the DNA TGTGCCAGCAGTCCCGGGACAGGGAGGTACGAGCAGTACTTC. Its protein is CASSPGTGRYEQYF.

By share, this clonotype counts as medium-sized. J is TRBJ1-2 and V is TRBV29-1, with a weak D call TRBD1 (5 bases). The ends were cut back, 3 bases at V and 4 bases at J, with 9 bases in the middle. In germline, CDR1 is SQVTM, CDR2 ANQGSEA. CDR3 length equals 12 residues. The CDR3: CSVERGTYGYTF. CDR3 nucleotide sequence: TGCAGCGTTGAGCGGGGGACCTATGGCTACACCTTC.

As for this clonotype: A read error may produce the germline difference seen at one junction end. The rearrangement links TRBV28 to TRBJ1-2, with D perhaps matching TRBD1 (5 bases). This CDR3 is built from 14 residues. Germline V lookup: CDR1 MDHEN, CDR2 SYDVKM. The DNA for the CDR3 is TGTGCCAGCAGACTAACCGGGCCAACGCAGGGCTATGCCTTC. Translation: CASRLTGPTQGYAF.